This TCR beta chain was observed in a study of shared clonotypes between healthy human individuals (dated by TCRdb to 2019 to 2021). Describing the broader study: The cohort comprised a couple of women and a few men aged 18 to 49 years. For each donor, CD4 naive and CD4 memory were each given three plates, CD8 naive was given two plates, and CD8 memory was given one plate. Blood TCR repertoires of a handful of healthy adults were deeply sequenced to estimate repertoire size and the extent of clonotype sharing between individuals. To increase sequencing depth and limit assay-specific biases, TCR repertoire library preparation and sequencing were carried out by different laboratories using diverse techniques. Between about 0.8 and 9.5 billion PBMCs per donor were obtained by leukapheresis. Overall study outcomes, separate from this receptor: Even with the large sequencing depth, rarefaction of the sorted-subset datasets indicated that sequencing was incomplete. Pairwise subsampling led to the expectation that sequencing depth would affect the degree of clonotype sharing among donors. Because the study included only a small number of donors, the genetic and exposure-history diversity represented was limited. Clonotypes shared by all four sorted-subset donors showed higher generation probabilities than non-shared clonotypes. Naive subsets generally had larger estimated clonotype richness than memory subsets. Sampling was limited to blood, and TCR repertoires in tissue likely differ from TCR repertoires in blood. Sharing across several donors was observed for about 4.8% of naive CD4, about 4% of naive CD8, about 2.5% of memory CD4, and roughly 0.4% of memory CD8 clonotypes.

Using the deep immunoSEQ assay, multiplex PCR amplified TCR CDR3 regions from genomic DNA. Extracted genomic DNA from each cell subset was spread evenly across all wells of several immunoSEQ 96-well plates, with each plate serving as a replicate. For sorted subsets, 150 to 250 ng genomic DNA, equal to 30,000 or so T cell genomes, was loaded into each replicate PCR. Purified libraries were measured with a Qubit 3.0 fluorometer, size-checked on a Bioanalyzer 2100, and measured again with the KAPA Library Quantification kit. A separate single-read 150-cycle Illumina NextSeq 550 flow cell was used to sequence each immunoSEQ 96-well plate. The source study handled its data this way. Because only junctional sequences without quality scores were contained in the immunoSEQ output, filtering matching that applied to full-length reads could not be performed. Sequences were annotated with PyIR, a Python wrapper for IgBLAST v1.9, and V/J genes and CDR3 were assigned using IMGT germline references. Reads with weak V/J assignments (E-value above 1e-6), missing CDR3, stop codons, out-of-frame junctions, or ambiguous translated residues were removed. V3J clonotypes were defined by identical inferred V gene, J gene, and CDR3 amino acid sequence. To compute the percentage overlap between repertoires, the number of shared unique clonotypes was divided by the size of the smaller repertoire. Richness of each repertoire was evaluated using RTK rarefaction, the Chao1 estimator, and Recon v2.1 estimates of unobserved clonotypes. Generation probabilities for all TCRbeta clonotypes obtained by the gDNA method from a handful of donors were computed using OLGA. Entries here come from immuneACCESS through TCRdb and include only in-frame sequences with V and J called. Some clones fail to appear in such tables; in the studies checked, an unresolved V gene covers under half of the shortfall, and the cause of the remainder is unknown. The V and J calls and the clone size are those of that table, but D and trimming were determined from the DNA. A total of over 950,000 clones appear in this sample, roughly 77% of them only once. The ten biggest clones cover 0.89% of the sample.

Note on this clone: The target of this receptor is not known. Per-base qualities were not stored, and no clone one base away is much larger.

Healthy HIV-negative adults with no recently reported acute infections or vaccinations were included as donors. Only Caucasian adults living in Nashville, Tennessee, USA were represented among the donors. Magnetic negative selection was used to enrich CD4+ T cells, after which naive cells were positively selected on CD45RA and the negative fraction became the memory subset. Blood was collected by leukapheresis, and PBMCs were isolated by Ficoll-Histopaque density gradient centrifugation and then cryopreserved in liquid nitrogen vapor phase. Purity and quantity of every magnetically sorted T cell population were checked by analytical flow cytometry. Genomic DNA was isolated from each sorted fraction and quantified by UV absorbance on a Nanodrop 2000c. V lost 5 bases and J lost 5 bases; the stretch between them is 12 bases long. Reading the germline V gene gives CDR1 SGHTA and CDR2 FQGNSA. The CDR3 starts with the cysteine, ends with the phenylalanine, and has 13 residues. The CDR3 DNA has 39 bases and is translated from base 1.

The specimen was memory CD4+ T cells from PBMCs. The label giving this sample's cell subset or site can be read as: CD45RA-negative fraction. The clonotype originates from a man younger than 30 in good health. Some clones in this sample may be carry-over from other donors' samples. The chain joins TRBV7-2 to TRBJ2-5; the D gene is possibly TRBD2, with 6 bases matching. In nucleotide form, the sequence is TGTGCCAGCAGCCCCTATCGGGGGGAGACCCAGTACTTC. Its protein is CASSPYRGETQYF.